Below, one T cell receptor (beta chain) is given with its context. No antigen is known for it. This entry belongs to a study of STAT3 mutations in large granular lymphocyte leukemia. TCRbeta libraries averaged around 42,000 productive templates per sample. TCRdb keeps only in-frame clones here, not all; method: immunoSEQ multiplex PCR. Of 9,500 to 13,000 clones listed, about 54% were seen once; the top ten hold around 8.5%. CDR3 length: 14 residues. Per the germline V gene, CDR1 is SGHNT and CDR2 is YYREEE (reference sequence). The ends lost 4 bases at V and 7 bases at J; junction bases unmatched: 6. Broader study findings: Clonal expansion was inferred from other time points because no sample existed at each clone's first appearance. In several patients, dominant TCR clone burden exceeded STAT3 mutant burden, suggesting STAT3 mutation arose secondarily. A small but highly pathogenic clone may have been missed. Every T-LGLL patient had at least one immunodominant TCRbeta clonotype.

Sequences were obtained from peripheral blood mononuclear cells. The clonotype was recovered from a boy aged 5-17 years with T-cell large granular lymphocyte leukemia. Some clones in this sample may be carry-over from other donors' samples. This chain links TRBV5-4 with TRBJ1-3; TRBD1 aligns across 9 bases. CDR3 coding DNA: TGTGCCAGCAGCCCCAGGGACAGGGAGAACACCATATATTTT. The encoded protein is CASSPRDRENTIYF. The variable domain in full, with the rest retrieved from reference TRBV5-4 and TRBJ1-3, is ETGVTQSPTHLIKTRGQQVTLRCSSQSGHNTVSWYQQALGQGPQFIFQYYREEENGRGNFPPRFSGLQFPNYSSELNVNALELDDSALYLCASSPRDRENTIYFGEGSWLTVV.